The clone carrying this T cell receptor (beta chain) was counted a few times. What it binds is not known. Total RNA was extracted from unfractionated whole blood. Each CDR3 protein is one row after TCRdb ran MiXCR on the 5' RACE reads. The sample has tens of thousands of distinct CDR3 sequences; roughly 8.4% are singletons. The CDR3 loop spans 15 amino acids. Germline CDR1 SGHTA, CDR2 FQGTGA. The V gene lost 4 bases and the J gene lost 7 bases, with 19 bases spanning the gap. The data were obtained in a study of human T cells and chemical hapten exposure. Findings of the study overall: Sensitization with DPC brought no change to TCRs above 1 in 1000 in frequency.

The receptor was isolated from a male donor in good health. V usage is TRBV7-3 and J usage is TRBJ1-1; tentative D call: TRBD1 (6 bases). CDR3 DNA sequence: TGTGCCAGCAGCTCATCCCTGGGGGGGCAGGGTGAAGCTTTCTTT. It specifies CASSSSLGGQGEAFF.